These 18 T cell receptor beta chains originate from one sample sequenced in a study of T cells in Graves' hyperthyroidism and ophthalmopathy. From RNA transcripts, TCR beta CDR3 regions were amplified. The HTBI set primed first-round TCR CDR3 RT-PCR. One entry per CDR3 protein, called by TCRdb with MiXCR from the multiplex PCR reads. The table shows under 350,000 distinct CDR3 sequences, with around a fifth occurring only once. Sequenced sample: blood. Source of these receptors: a woman between 45 and 60 years old with Graves' hyperthyroidism.

The chain couples TRBV18 to TRBJ1-5, with a possible D match to TRBD1 (5 bases). Germline values: CDR1 KGHSH, CDR2 LQKENI. The CDR3 has 14 residues. V was clipped by 5 bases and J by 4 bases, with 12 bases between them. Here the CDR3 reads CASSARQTNQPQHF. As DNA, the CDR3 is TGTGCCAGCTCAGCGAGACAGACAAATCAGCCCCAGCATTTT. The variable domain in full, with the rest retrieved from reference TRBV18 and TRBJ1-5, is NAGVMQNPRHLVRRRGQEARLRCSPMKGHSHVYWYRQLPEEGLKFMVYLQKENIIDESGMPKERFSAEFPKEGPSILRIQQVVRGDSAAYFCASSARQTNQPQHFGDGTRLSIL.

This clonotype was counted ten times or more. The junction shows a germline mismatch at one end, possibly a read error. The CDR3 is CTSRRTSGRGDTQYF. The CDR3 DNA follows: TGTACCAGCAGACGGACTAGCGGGAGGGGAGATACGCAGTATTTT. The rearrangement joins TRBV28 to TRBJ2-3, with 15 bases that match TRBD2. The CDR3 totals 15 residues. Germline lookup yields CDR1 MDHEN and CDR2 SYDVKM.

The chain recombines TRBV6-1 with TRBJ2-7, with D uncertain. The CDR3 spans 10 residues. Germline V gives CDR1 MNHNS, CDR2 SASEGT. V was pared by 11 bases and J by 4 bases, with 9 bases between. The CDR3 is CAGYLYEQYF. The CDR3 coding sequence is TGTGCCGGATATCTATACGAGCAGTACTTC.

This clonotype showed up just a few times. The rearrangement links TRBV19 to TRBJ2-2; D not certain. The CDR3 contains 12 residues. Trimming pared 10 bases from V and 0 bases from J, leaving 6 bases between. Germline CDR1 reads LNHDA; CDR2 reads SQIVND (reference sequence). The CDR3: CATGANTGELFF. Here the CDR3 DNA reads TGTGCCACGGGCGCGAACACCGGGGAGCTGTTTTTT.

This clonotype was seen repeatedly, ten times or more. This chain joins TRBV2 and TRBJ2-7, with a weak D call TRBD1 (6 bases). Germline V gene sequence: CDR1 SNHLY, CDR2 FYNNEI. CDR3 length: 12 residues. The V gene lost 0 bases and the J gene lost 13 bases, with 13 bases spanning the gap. Here the CDR3 reads CASSEAVGGPYF. DNA of the CDR3: TGTGCCAGCAGTGAAGCGGTAGGGGGTCCATACTTC.

Many counts were recorded for this clonotype. The V and J genes are TRBV28 and TRBJ2-4; TRBD2 agrees at 7 bases. The CDR3 extends over 17 amino acids. Germline lookup yields CDR1 MDHEN and CDR2 SYDVKM. V was clipped by 4 bases and J by 0 bases; unmatched bases: 9. CDR3 DNA: TGTGCCAGCAGTTACGGACTAGTACCCCTAGCCAAAAACATTCAGTACTTC. Encoded protein: CASSYGLVPLAKNIQYF.

This clonotype was observed a handful of times. The rearrangement links TRBV2 to TRBJ1-2; TRBD1 matches 8 bases. Looked up from germline, CDR1 is SNHLY and CDR2 is FYNNEI. The trim removed 5 bases at V and 5 bases at J, leaving 13 bases unmatched. The CDR3 runs to 16 residues. The CDR3 bases are TGTGCCAGCAGTCGACGACCCGGGACAGGCGTTTATGGCTACACCTTC. Amino acid sequence: CASSRRPGTGVYGYTF.

This clonotype was seen repeatedly, ten times or more. The rearrangement links TRBV7-9 to TRBJ2-3, with 7 nucleotides matching TRBD2. V was pared by 8 bases and J by 10 bases, with 9 bases of the junction left unmatched. This CDR3 comprises 12 residues. Looked up from germline, CDR1 is SEHNR and CDR2 is FQNEAQ (reference sequence). This chain's CDR3 is CASGPTSFAQYF. CDR3 coding DNA: TGTGCCAGCGGGCCGACTAGCTTCGCGCAGTATTTT.

This clonotype was counted a few times. This rearrangement joins TRBV28 to TRBJ1-1; unclear D gene. The CDR3 consists of 15 residues. Trimming cost V 6 bases and J 1 base, with 15 bases left between them. CDR1 and CDR2 from the germline V gene are MDHEN and SYDVKM. This CDR3 reads CASSLPVGRNTEAFF. The CDR3 nucleotides read TGTGCCAGCAGCCTACCGGTTGGAAGGAACACTGAAGCTTTCTTT.

This chain uses TRBV28 with TRBJ1-2; D is ambiguous. The CDR3 has 11 amino acids. Germline-derived CDR1 and CDR2 are MDHEN and SYDVKM. Trimming left V 8 bases short and J 8 bases short, with 12 bases between. CDR3 loop: CASRGPWGYTF. For the CDR3, the DNA is TGTGCCAGCCGAGGGCCCTGGGGCTACACCTTC.

The J gene is TRBJ1-2, the V gene TRBV12-3 or TRBV12-4, with unresolved D. V was clipped by 1 base and J by 4 bases, with 19 bases between them. This CDR3 has 17 residues. The DNA of the CDR3 is TGTGCCAGCAGTTTAGGTAGTACGGGGAATCTTCGCTATGGCTACACCTTC. Translation: CASSLGSTGNLRYGYTF.

The chain uses TRBV20-1 and TRBJ1-5; D uncertain. Trimming removed 5 bases at V and 0 bases at J, with 11 bases between. The CDR3 runs to 14 residues. The germline CDR1 and CDR2 sequences are DFQATT and SNEGSKA (reference sequence). The CDR3 loop reads CSARRGYSNQPQHF. The CDR3 region has the DNA TGCAGTGCTCGCCGGGGATATAGCAATCAGCCCCAGCATTTT.

This clonotype was seen at least ten times. The chain employs TRBV5-1 and TRBJ2-1, with 9 bases aligning to TRBD1. Germline V gives CDR1 SGHRS, CDR2 YFSETQ. The CDR3 has 15 amino acids. V lost 4 bases, J lost 5 bases, and 7 bases stayed unmatched. The CDR3, as DNA: TGCGCCAGCAGCGAACAGGGGGCGAAAGACAATGAGCAGTTCTTC. This gives the protein CASSEQGAKDNEQFF.

This clonotype was observed many times. The chain joins TRBV3-1 to TRBJ1-2, with a tentative D call TRBD1 (6 bases). CDR3 size: 15 residues. Trimming removed 0 bases from V and 8 bases from J, with 16 bases in between. Germline CDR1 and CDR2: LGHDT and YNNKEL (reference sequence). The CDR3 region has the DNA TGTGCCAGCAGCCAAGACATCGGGACATTCGGCGGCTACACCTTC. Translated: CASSQDIGTFGGYTF.

There are many counts of this clonotype. This rearrangement joins TRBV6-2 or TRBV6-3 to TRBJ1-6, with D tentatively TRBD1 (6 bases). Germline CDR1 is MNHEY and CDR2 is SVGEGT. The CDR3 sequence is 19 residues long. V lost 6 bases and J 0 bases, leaving 21 bases between the germline ends. The CDR3: CASRRDRMGTSSYNSPLHF. The CDR3 DNA follows: TGTGCCAGCAGACGCGACAGGATGGGGACAAGCTCCTATAATTCACCCCTCCACTTT.

V usage is TRBV20-1 and J usage is TRBJ2-7, with D unclear. From germline, CDR1 is DFQATT and CDR2 SNEGSKA (reference sequence). Trimming left V 4 bases short and J 4 bases short, with 23 bases between. There are 16 residues in the CDR3. CDR3 sequence: CSATEARPLISYEQYF. The DNA of the CDR3 is TGCAGTGCTACCGAAGCTAGACCACTGATATCTTACGAGCAGTACTTC.

The CDR3, as DNA: TGTGCCAGCAGTGAAAACTTGTGGAACACTGAAGCTTTCTTT. Residues: CASSENLWNTEAFF. The chain has TRBV25-1 and TRBJ1-1, with no clear D. CDR3 length equals 14 residues. Germline-derived CDR1 and CDR2 are MGHDK and SYGVNS. V gave up 2 bases and J gave up 1 base, with 8 bases separating them. The variable domain in full, with the rest retrieved from reference TRBV25-1 and TRBJ1-1, is EADIYQTPRYLVIGTGKKITLECSQTMGHDKMYWYQQDPGMELHLIHYSYGVNSTEKGDLSSESTVSRIRTEHFPLTLESARPSHTSQYLCASSENLWNTEAFFGQGTRLTVV.

This chain uses TRBV27 with TRBJ1-6; D gene ambiguous. The CDR3 totals 17 residues. The V end was cut by 1 base, the J end by 0 bases, with 10 bases between. The V gene's germline CDR1 is MNHEY and CDR2 SMNVEV (reference sequence). CDR3 DNA: TGTGCCAGCAGTTTATTTGGGGAGAGCTCCTATAATTCACCCCTCCACTTT. The encoded protein is CASSLFGESSYNSPLHF.